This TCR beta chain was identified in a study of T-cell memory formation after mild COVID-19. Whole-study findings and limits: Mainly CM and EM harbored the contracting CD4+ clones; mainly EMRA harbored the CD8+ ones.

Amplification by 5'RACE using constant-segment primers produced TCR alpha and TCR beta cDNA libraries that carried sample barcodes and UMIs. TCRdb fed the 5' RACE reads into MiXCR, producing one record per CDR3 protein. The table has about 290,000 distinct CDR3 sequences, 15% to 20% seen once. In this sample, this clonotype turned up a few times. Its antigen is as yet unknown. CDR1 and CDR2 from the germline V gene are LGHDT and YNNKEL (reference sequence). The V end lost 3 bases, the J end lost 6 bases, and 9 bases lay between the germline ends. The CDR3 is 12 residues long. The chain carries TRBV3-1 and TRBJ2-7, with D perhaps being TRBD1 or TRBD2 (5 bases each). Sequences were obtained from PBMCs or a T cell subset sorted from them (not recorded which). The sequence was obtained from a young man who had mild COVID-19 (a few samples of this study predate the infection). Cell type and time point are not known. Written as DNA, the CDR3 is TGTGCCAGCAGCCAGGGACCGAGCGAGCAGTACGTC. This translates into CASSQGPSEQYV.